Below, 32 T cell receptor beta chains from the same sample are listed, as sequenced in a study of cytomegalovirus exposure and HLA in healthy donors. PCR primers comprised 60 Vbeta and 13 Jbeta primers. This table comes from immunoSEQ multiplex PCR, and its TCRdb copy is limited to in-frame clones, with some not included. This sample carries more than 140,000 clones, approximately 82% of them seen once, and the ten largest clones take around 3%. Sequenced sample: PBMCs. Receptors originate from a young man in good health and CMV-seropositive.

J is TRBJ2-3 and V is TRBV28; 10 nucleotides match TRBD2. Trimming took 5 bases from V and 2 from J; bases not matched to a gene: 4. Germline V CDR1 and CDR2: MDHEN, SYDVKM. The CDR3 is 15 amino acids. As DNA, the CDR3 is TGTGCCAGCAGTCTACTAGCGGGATTCACAGATACGCAGTATTTT. It translates to CASSLLAGFTDTQYF.

The chain has TRBV11-2 and TRBJ1-5; 8 positions match TRBD1. Germline V lookup: CDR1 SGHAT, CDR2 FQNNGV. The CDR3 is 14 residues long. J lost 4 bases, V lost 1 base, and 0 bases had no gene match. The CDR3, as DNA: TGTGCCAGCAGCTTAGGGACAGGGAATCAGCCCCAGCATTTT. Translating gives CASSLGTGNQPQHF.

The genes are TRBV27 and TRBJ2-1; 9 positions agree with TRBD2. In germline, CDR1 is MNHEY, CDR2 SMNVEV (reference sequence). Trimming removed 6 bases from V and 9 bases from J; junction bases left unmatched: 15. The CDR3 has 16 amino acids. CDR3 sequence (DNA): TGTGCCAGCAGAGACACCGGGACTAGCCGCAGGGGTGAGCAGTTCTTC. It encodes CASRDTGTSRRGEQFF.

This chain joins TRBV5-1 and TRBJ2-7, with TRBD2 matching over 11 bases. The V gene's germline CDR1 is SGHRS and CDR2 YFSETQ. This CDR3 region has 14 residues. The V segment lost 3 bases and the J segment 7 bases; nucleotides outside the gene matches: 6. This CDR3 reads CASSSGTSGIEQYF. The CDR3 coding sequence is TGCGCCAGCAGCTCCGGGACTAGCGGTATTGAGCAGTACTTC.

V is TRBV2 and J is TRBJ2-2, with 8 nucleotides matching TRBD2. Germline CDR1 and CDR2: SNHLY and FYNNEI. The ends lost 1 base at V and 6 bases at J; junction bases unmatched: 7. The CDR3 length is 16 residues. The CDR3: CASSEGGSGTSGELFF. The CDR3 DNA sequence: TGTGCCAGCAGTGAAGGCGGTAGCGGGACGTCCGGGGAGCTGTTTTTT.

The chain couples TRBV27 to TRBJ1-2; D call uncertain. Trimming took 5 bases from V and 1 from J, leaving 11 bases between them. Germline CDR1 MNHEY, CDR2 SMNVEV (reference sequence). CDR3 length: 14 amino acids. CDR3 sequence (DNA): TGTGCCAGCAGTCCCACGGAGTTTAACTATGGCTACACCTTC. This translates into CASSPTEFNYGYTF.

The V call is TRBV10-2, the J call TRBJ1-2; TRBD1 matches at 7 bases. V was pared by 8 bases and J by 1 base, with 7 bases of the junction left unmatched. The CDR3 sequence is 14 residues long. Germline CDR1 WSHSY, CDR2 SAAADI. CDR3 nucleotide sequence: TGCGCCAGCCAGGGGGATACTCTTAACTATGGCTACACCTTC. It codes for CASQGDTLNYGYTF.

The chain couples TRBV27 to TRBJ2-3, with D hard to call. This CDR3 has 14 residues. Germline CDR1 MNHEY, CDR2 SMNVEV (reference sequence). The V and J ends lost 3 bases and 2 bases respectively, with 9 bases between them. CDR3 DNA sequence: TGTGCCAGCAGTTTCTCCACTTTCACAGATACGCAGTATTTT. It specifies CASSFSTFTDTQYF.

The chain combines TRBV5-1 with TRBJ2-5, with D tentatively TRBD1 (5 bases). Germline-derived CDR1 and CDR2 are SGHRS and YFSETQ. This CDR3 is built from 14 residues. Trimming stripped 0 bases from V and 5 bases from J, with 11 bases between. CDR3 in amino acids: CASSLARQLETQYF. Here the CDR3 DNA reads TGCGCCAGCAGCTTGGCCAGACAGTTGGAGACCCAGTACTTC.

V gene TRBV2 combines with J gene TRBJ1-1; TRBD1 aligns across 8 bases. Germline V gene lookup returns CDR1 SNHLY and CDR2 FYNNEI. V was clipped by 4 bases and J by 7 bases; unmatched bases: 8. This CDR3 is 14 amino acids long. This CDR3 reads CASSVFGTGNEAFF. CDR3 sequence (DNA): TGTGCCAGCAGTGTATTCGGGACAGGCAATGAAGCTTTCTTT.

The J gene is TRBJ2-7, the V gene TRBV11-2; 10 bases agree with TRBD2. The ends lost 4 bases at V and 2 bases at J; junction bases unmatched: 5. The CDR3 loop spans 15 amino acids. Germline V gene data show CDR1 as SGHAT and CDR2 as FQNNGV. CDR3 sequence reads: CASSSSGLATYEQYF. The DNA for the CDR3 is TGTGCCAGCAGCTCGTCGGGACTAGCGACCTACGAGCAGTACTTC.

The chain is built from TRBV6-1 and TRBJ2-4; D might be TRBD1 (5 bases). CDR3 length equals 11 residues. Germline CDR1 and CDR2: MNHNS and SASEGT. Trimming shortened V by 4 bases and J by 14 bases, and 12 bases separated the two germline ends. CDR3 amino acids: CASSGTSVEYF. The CDR3 DNA reads as TGTGCCAGCAGTGGGACATCGGTCGAGTACTTC.

The chain is built from TRBV4-1 and TRBJ1-5; the match to TRBD1 covers 7 bases. This CDR3 comprises 18 residues. V shed 3 bases, J shed 4 bases, and the junction held 15 bases outside the gene matches. Germline V gene lookup returns CDR1 MGHRA and CDR2 YSYEKL. The CDR3 here is CASSQRRLGQDGNQPQHF. The CDR3 DNA reads as TGCGCCAGCAGCCAGAGGAGATTAGGACAGGATGGGAATCAGCCCCAGCATTTT.

This chain connects TRBV2 to TRBJ1-3, with 8 positions matching TRBD1. V was pared by 6 bases and J by 15 bases, with 7 bases of the junction left unmatched. This CDR3 region has 11 residues. In germline, CDR1 is SNHLY, CDR2 FYNNEI. This chain's CDR3 is CASRLDRVGYF. The CDR3 coding sequence is TGTGCCAGCAGATTGGACAGGGTGGGATATTTT.

V gene TRBV11-2 combines with J gene TRBJ1-2; perhaps TRBD1 as D (5 bases). Germline CDR1 is SGHAT and CDR2 is FQNNGV. There are 14 residues in the CDR3. Trimming stripped 0 bases from V and 2 bases from J, with 7 bases between. The CDR3 DNA follows: TGTGCCAGCAGCTTAGAAGCAGGGAACTATGGCTACACCTTC. It codes for CASSLEAGNYGYTF.

As DNA, the CDR3 is TGTGCCAGCCGGTCACTAGCGGGAGGGAACAATGAGCAGTTCTTC. Protein product: CASRSLAGGNNEQFF. The chain links TRBV27 to TRBJ2-1, with 13 bases fitting TRBD2. Germline lookup yields CDR1 MNHEY and CDR2 SMNVEV (reference sequence). The V segment lost 8 bases and the J segment 5 bases; nucleotides outside the gene matches: 6. There are 15 residues in the CDR3.

This chain joins TRBV7-9 and TRBJ1-5; TRBD1 might be the D (6 bases). Trimming left V 1 base short and J 0 bases short, with 7 bases between. Germline assignment: CDR1 SEHNR and CDR2 FQNEAQ (reference sequence). The CDR3 runs 15 residues. CDR3 nucleotide sequence: TGTGCCAGCAGCTTAGGGACAGATAGCAATCAGCCCCAGCATTTT. Its protein is CASSLGTDSNQPQHF.

V is TRBV27 and J is TRBJ1-2; no clear D. CDR1 and CDR2 (germline): MNHEY, SMNVEV (reference sequence). This CDR3 contains 16 residues. Deletions cut 4 bases from V and 2 bases from J, with 17 bases between. CDR3 in amino acids: CASSSLATGENYGYTF. The DNA for the CDR3 is TGTGCCAGCAGTTCCCTGGCGACGGGTGAGAACTATGGCTACACCTTC.

This chain uses TRBV2 with TRBJ1-1, with a tentative D call TRBD1 (5 bases). V was pared by 6 bases and J by 0 bases, with 23 bases between. CDR3 length: 18 amino acids. Germline V lookup: CDR1 SNHLY, CDR2 FYNNEI. The CDR3: CASRGDVEGLSMNTEAFF. CDR3 sequence (DNA): TGTGCCAGCAGAGGGGACGTCGAGGGACTAAGCATGAACACTGAAGCTTTCTTT.

This clone was counted a single time. V and J are TRBV7-3 and TRBJ2-2; 11 bases match TRBD2. J was trimmed by 1 base and V by 5 bases; bases with no gene match: 9. Germline CDR1 SGHTA, CDR2 FQGTGA. This CDR3 spans 18 amino acids. The CDR3 sequence is CASSPNKGLAVNTGELFF. The CDR3 DNA reads as TGTGCCAGCAGCCCGAATAAGGGACTAGCGGTGAACACCGGGGAGCTGTTTTTT.

This chain links TRBV7-9 with TRBJ1-1; D gene ambiguous. This CDR3 has 14 amino acids. V was pared by 5 bases and J by 2 bases, with 12 bases between. CDR1 is SEHNR, CDR2 FQNEAQ, per germline (reference sequence). CDR3 DNA: TGTGCCAGCAGCCCTGATACAGTTAACACTGAAGCTTTCTTT. Translating it yields CASSPDTVNTEAFF. The full variable domain, completed using reference TRBV7-9 and TRBJ1-1, is DTGVSQNPRHKITKRGQNVTFRCDPISEHNRLYWYRQTLGQGPEFLTYFQNEAQLEKSRLLSDRFSAERPKGSFSTLEIQRTEQGDSAMYLCASSPDTVNTEAFFGQGTRLTVV.

This clone was detected only a few times. The chain has TRBV28 and TRBJ1-4; D is ambiguous. V lost 1 base, J lost 0 bases, and 9 bases lay in between. The germline V gene has CDR1 MDHEN and CDR2 SYDVKM. The CDR3 is 16 amino acids. The DNA of the CDR3 is TGTGCCAGCAGTTTATCCGCCGGGACAACTAATGAAAAACTGTTTTTT. Translation: CASSLSAGTTNEKLFF.

J is TRBJ2-5 and V is TRBV6-1; the match to TRBD2 covers 11 bases. Germline V gene data show CDR1 as MNHNS and CDR2 as SASEGT. V lost 2 bases to trimming and J lost 4 bases; unmatched junction nucleotides: 9. This CDR3 region has 17 residues. The CDR3 DNA follows: TGTGCCAGCAGTGAATTGCTAGCGGGAGGAGAGGTAGAGACCCAGTACTTC. Translation gives CASSELLAGGEVETQYF.

The V call is TRBV27, the J call TRBJ2-7, with a tentative D call TRBD1 (6 bases). CDR1 and CDR2 (germline): MNHEY, SMNVEV (reference sequence). The CDR3 has 16 residues. V was trimmed by 8 bases and J by 2 bases, leaving 22 bases between them. CDR3 bases: TGTGCCAGCCGGTCCTCATTGGGGGCCGTAACCTACGAGCAGTACTTC. Translating gives CASRSSLGAVTYEQYF.

CDR3 nucleotide sequence: TGTGCCAGCAACCTATACGATTTGAACACTGAAGCTTTCTTT. It translates to CASNLYDLNTEAFF. This chain joins TRBV5-5 and TRBJ1-1, with unresolved D. The CDR3 has 14 amino acids. CDR1 and CDR2 from the germline V gene are SGHKS and YYEKEE (reference sequence). Trimming removed 6 bases at V and 0 bases at J, with 12 bases between.

The V gene is TRBV14, the J gene TRBJ2-7; a weak D match, TRBD1 (5 bases). The CDR3 length is 17 residues. Between the trimmed V and J ends, which lost 3 bases and 7 bases, there was a span of 25 bases. Germline-derived CDR1 and CDR2 are SGHDN and FVKESK. CDR3 nucleotide sequence: TGTGCCAGCAGCCAGTCAGAGACAGCGATAACTACGAGGGAGCAGTACTTC. It specifies CASSQSETAITTREQYF.

The chain uses TRBV15 and TRBJ1-4, with D unresolved. V lost 1 base and J 4 bases, leaving 10 bases between the germline ends. Germline V gives CDR1 LNHNV, CDR2 YYDKDF (reference sequence). There are 15 residues in the CDR3. CDR3 coding DNA: TGTGCCACCAGCAGAGGGGCCAGCCTTAATGAAAAACTGTTTTTT. It is translated as CATSRGASLNEKLFF.

This chain uses TRBV7-9 with TRBJ2-1; possible D gene TRBD1, 5 bases. With 0 bases removed from V and 6 bases from J, the gap between germline ends came to 6 bases. The germline V gene has CDR1 SEHNR and CDR2 FQNEAQ (reference sequence). This CDR3 has 13 residues. This chain's CDR3 is CASSLAQGNEQFF. In DNA, the CDR3 is TGTGCCAGCAGCTTAGCGCAGGGCAATGAGCAGTTCTTC.

J is TRBJ2-3 and V is TRBV9, with D hard to call. The germline V and J ends were trimmed by 0 bases and 6 bases, with 14 bases remaining between them. This CDR3 is built from 15 residues. The V gene's germline CDR1 is SGDLS and CDR2 YYNGEE. The CDR3 DNA is TGTGCCAGCAGCGTAGCTACCCCGGGTAGGGATACGCAGTATTTT. It encodes CASSVATPGRDTQYF.

The chain is built from TRBV6-4 and TRBJ2-1, with D possibly being TRBD2 (6 bases). Germline lookup yields CDR1 MRHNA and CDR2 SNTAGT. Deletions cut 6 bases from V and 3 bases from J, with 18 bases between. This CDR3 contains 16 residues. The CDR3 DNA sequence: TGTGCCAGCAGGGTAGGGACTCTAGAAAGCTACAATGAGCAGTTCTTC. Amino acids: CASRVGTLESYNEQFF.

The chain uses TRBV7-6 and TRBJ1-5, with 8 nucleotides matching TRBD1. Germline CDR1 reads SGHVS; CDR2 reads FNYEAQ. The J segment lost 3 bases and the V segment lost 1 base, leaving 5 bases of the junction unmatched. This CDR3 is built from 16 residues. DNA for the CDR3: TGTGCCAGCAGCTTAGTGGACAGGGAATTCAATCAGCCCCAGCATTTT. This encodes CASSLVDREFNQPQHF.

V gene TRBV27 combines with J gene TRBJ2-2, with 10 nucleotides matching TRBD1. Germline V lookup: CDR1 MNHEY, CDR2 SMNVEV (reference sequence). With 9 bases clipped from V and 2 bases from J, the junction kept 9 bases outside the gene matches. The CDR3 consists of 16 residues. The chain's CDR3 is CASYPRTGGNTGELFF. The CDR3 coding sequence is TGTGCCAGTTACCCAAGGACAGGGGGAAACACCGGGGAGCTGTTTTTT.